This TCR beta chain was sequenced for a study of cytomegalovirus exposure and HLA in healthy donors. Study-wide results and limits: When a later analysis compared HLA-associated TCR beta chains with equally common others, the HLA-associated chains turned out to be more clonally expanded and to have lower generation probabilities. Earlier analysis looked at TCR beta V segments, and most were productive about 90% or about 30% of the time. Cytomegalovirus association was assigned to over 150 TCR beta chains.

The germline gives CDR1 SGHTA, CDR2 FQGTGA. V trimming: 1 base; J trimming: 6 bases; junction bases outside the gene matches: 2. The CDR3 consists of 16 residues. As regards this clone: Its antigen is not identified.

Primers for the PCR totalled 60 Vbeta and 13 Jbeta. Only in-frame clones appear in the TCRdb table, and some are missing; sequencing was by immunoSEQ multiplex PCR. The repertoire has about 120,000 clones, under 80% of them found once; the top ten carry about 32%. The sequence was obtained from a man aged 60-69 years in good health and CMV-seropositive. This sequence joins TRBV7-3 and TRBJ2-1; 14 bases are a match to TRBD2. The specimen sequenced was PBMCs. The CDR3 spells CASSLIGTSGGNEQFF. CDR3 nucleotide sequence: TGTGCCAGCAGCTTAATTGGGACTAGCGGGGGCAATGAGCAGTTCTTC.